Shown below are 16 T cell receptor beta chains from a single sample sequenced in a study of shared clonotypes between healthy human individuals (dated by TCRdb to about 2020). The library was produced with the immunoSEQ multiplex PCR assay. TCRdb mirrors the immuneACCESS table, restricted to in-frame sequences. Some clones are absent from its copies; in checked studies, under half trace to an unresolved V gene, and the reason for the others is unknown. The sample profile shows approximately 240,000 clones; under 80% of them were found once. The top ten constitute roughly 10% of the sample. The sequenced sample consisted of memory CD4+ T cells sorted from blood. According to the study, the label for this sample's cell subset or site signals: CD45RA-negative fraction. Receptors originate from a man younger than 45 in good health.

J is TRBJ1-4 and V is TRBV5-1; unclear D gene. The ends were cut back, 5 bases at V and 2 bases at J, with 16 bases in the middle. CDR3 size: 16 residues. The germline V gene has CDR1 SGHRS and CDR2 YFSETQ. The CDR3 spells CASSNAGPMTNEKLFF. The CDR3 DNA reads TGCGCCAGCAGTAATGCAGGTCCTATGACTAATGAAAAACTGTTTTTT.

The chain is built from TRBV5-6 and TRBJ2-6; D call uncertain. Germline V gene data show CDR1 as SGHDT and CDR2 as YYEEEE. V was pared by 4 bases and J by 2 bases, with 16 bases between. There are 17 residues in the CDR3. DNA of the CDR3: TGTGCCAGCAGCCGACCCGTTGGGTCGCCTGGGGCCAACGTCCTGACTTTC. Its translation is CASSRPVGSPGANVLTF.

This clone was counted between two and nine times. CDR3 sequence reads: CASSLWQGLGYTF. The DNA for the CDR3 is TGTGCCAGCAGTTTATGGCAGGGGCTCGGCTACACCTTC. The chain is built from TRBV28 and TRBJ1-2; D perhaps matches TRBD1 (6 bases). Germline V gene lookup returns CDR1 MDHEN and CDR2 SYDVKM. V dropped 0 bases and J dropped 8 bases, with 10 bases sitting between them. The CDR3 has 13 residues.

This clone has only a few counts. The rearrangement uses TRBV7-2 and TRBJ1-4; D is undetermined. Germline-derived CDR1 and CDR2 are SGHTA and FQGNSA. V lost 5 bases to trimming and J lost 4 bases, with 8 bases between them. The CDR3 totals 13 residues. The CDR3 sequence is CASSVSFNEKLFF. In nucleotides, the CDR3 is TGTGCCAGCAGCGTATCCTTTAATGAAAAACTGTTTTTT.

This chain joins TRBV5-5 and TRBJ2-2, with D uncertain. This CDR3 contains 13 residues. Trimming shortened V by 0 bases and J by 12 bases, and 12 bases separated the two germline ends. CDR1 and CDR2 from the germline V gene are SGHKS and YYEKEE (reference sequence). CDR3 loop: CASSLATQMKLFF. CDR3 nucleotide sequence: TGTGCCAGCAGCTTGGCTACCCAAATGAAGCTGTTTTTT.

This clone was detected only a few times. The J gene is TRBJ2-2, the V gene TRBV10-3; TRBD1 might be the D (5 bases). In germline, CDR1 is ENHRY, CDR2 SYGVKD. The CDR3 totals 15 residues. V lost 3 bases to trimming and J lost 0 bases, with 8 bases between them. The CDR3, as DNA: TGTGCCATCAGTGATCCAGGGTCGAACACCGGGGAGCTGTTTTTT. Amino acid sequence: CAISDPGSNTGELFF.

Concerning this clone itself: A much larger clone sits a single nucleotide away, making a read error possible. In the same sample, other DNA sequences code for this CDR3. The V gene is TRBV7-2, the J gene TRBJ1-2; 9 nucleotides align to TRBD1. J was trimmed by 4 bases and V by 5 bases; bases with no gene match: 2. Germline CDR1 SGHTA, CDR2 FQGNSA. The CDR3 contains 13 residues. Written as DNA, the CDR3 is TGTGCCAGCAGCCAGGGACAGGGCTATGGCTACACCTTC. The encoded protein is CASSQGQGYGYTF.

This chain links TRBV10-2 with TRBJ2-5; perhaps TRBD1 as D (5 bases). The CDR3 consists of 13 residues. V lost 4 bases and J 0 bases, leaving 6 bases between the germline ends. Per the germline V gene, CDR1 is WSHSY and CDR2 is SAAADI. Here the CDR3 reads CASSAGYQETQYF. In DNA, the CDR3 is TGCGCCAGCAGTGCAGGGTACCAAGAGACCCAGTACTTC.

The V call is TRBV7-9, the J call TRBJ2-1; 12 bases line up with TRBD2. This CDR3 comprises 16 residues. V shed 6 bases and J 4 bases; nucleotides not matched to a gene: 7. CDR1 and CDR2 from the germline V gene are SEHNR and FQNEAQ (reference sequence). CDR3 sequence reads: CASSSRTSGEYNEQFF. CDR3 coding DNA: TGTGCCAGCAGTTCTAGGACTAGCGGGGAATACAATGAGCAGTTCTTC.

This clone was detected once. V usage is TRBV5-1 and J usage is TRBJ1-1; 8 bases fit TRBD1. CDR3 length equals 16 residues. Germline trimming cut 4 bases from V and 0 bases from J; bases unmatched to any gene: 8. Germline lookup yields CDR1 SGHRS and CDR2 YFSETQ. The DNA of the CDR3 is TGCGCCAGCAGCCCGAACCCGACAGGGGTGAACACTGAAGCTTTCTTT. It is translated as CASSPNPTGVNTEAFF.

In its sample, this clone was seen a few times. Sequence at one end of the junction differs from germline and may be a read error. The chain couples TRBV27 to TRBJ1-2, with D maybe TRBD1 (5 bases). Germline assignment: CDR1 MNHEY and CDR2 SMNVEV (reference sequence). The CDR3 totals 13 residues. CDR3 nucleotide sequence: TGTGCCAGCAGTGGGACCTGGAACTCTGGCTACACCTTC. Amino acids: CASSGTWNSGYTF.

As DNA, the CDR3 is TGTGCCAGCAGTGTATTGGGCGGGAGTCTATACGAGCAGTACTTC. Translation: CASSVLGGSLYEQYF. This chain connects TRBV6-1 to TRBJ2-7; 7 positions match TRBD2. V gave up 4 bases and J gave up 4 bases; unmatched junction bases: 10. The CDR3 runs to 15 residues. CDR1 and CDR2 from the germline V gene are MNHNS and SASEGT.

This clone was counted only a few times. The CDR3 DNA reads as TGTGCCAGCAGTTCCCAACAGGGGTACGAGCAGTACTTC. Translating gives CASSSQQGYEQYF. This chain links TRBV6-1 with TRBJ2-7; 7 bases fit TRBD1. The V and J ends lost 5 bases and 4 bases, in that order; junction bases with no gene match: 5. The CDR3 covers 13 residues. Germline loops: CDR1 MNHNS, CDR2 SASEGT.

Here the CDR3 DNA reads TGTGCCAGTAGTATAGTAGGGAGGGCTGCAACTAATGAAAAACTGTTTTTT. This gives the protein CASSIVGRAATNEKLFF. The genes are TRBV19 and TRBJ1-4; D is undetermined. The CDR3 length is 17 residues. Trimming removed 1 base from V and 0 bases from J, with 12 bases in between. CDR1 and CDR2 from the germline V gene are LNHDA and SQIVND (reference sequence).

The genes are TRBV7-4 and TRBJ2-4, with D possibly TRBD1 on 5 matching bases. Looked up from germline, CDR1 is SGHVT and CDR2 is SQSDAQ. Trimming cost V 1 base and J 3 bases, with 13 bases left between them. The CDR3 has 16 residues. The CDR3 DNA reads as TGTGCCAGCAGCTTAGAGGACACGCAGGGCAAAAACATTCAGTACTTC. Its protein product is CASSLEDTQGKNIQYF.

For this clone: This same CDR3 is encoded by further DNA sequences in the sample. This chain links TRBV18 with TRBJ2-3, with a possible D match to TRBD1 (6 bases). With 3 bases removed from V and 3 bases from J, the gap between germline ends came to 10 bases. The CDR3 is 14 residues long. Germline V gives CDR1 KGHSH, CDR2 LQKENI. The CDR3 coding sequence is TGTGCCAGCTCACCTGGGGGCGGGACAGATACGCAGTATTTT. Residues: CASSPGGGTDTQYF.